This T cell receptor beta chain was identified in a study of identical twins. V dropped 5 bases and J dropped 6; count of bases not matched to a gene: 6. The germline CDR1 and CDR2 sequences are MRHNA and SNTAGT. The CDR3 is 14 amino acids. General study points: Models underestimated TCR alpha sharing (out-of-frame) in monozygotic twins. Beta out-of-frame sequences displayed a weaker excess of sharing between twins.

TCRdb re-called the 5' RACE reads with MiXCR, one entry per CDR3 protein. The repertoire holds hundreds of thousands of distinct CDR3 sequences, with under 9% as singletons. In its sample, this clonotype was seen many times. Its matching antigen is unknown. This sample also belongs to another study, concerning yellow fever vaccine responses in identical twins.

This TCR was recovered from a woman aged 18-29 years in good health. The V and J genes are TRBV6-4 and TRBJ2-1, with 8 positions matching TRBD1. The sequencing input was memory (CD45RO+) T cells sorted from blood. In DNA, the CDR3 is TGTGCCAGCAGTACCTCGGGACAGGCCAATGAGCAGTTCTTC. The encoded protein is CASSTSGQANEQFF.